One sample yielded the 26 T cell receptor beta chains listed below, sequenced in a study of lymphopenia after photon versus proton radiotherapy. Some clones are missing from TCRdb's copy, which holds only in-frame ones; the method was immunoSEQ multiplex PCR. This sample has about 16,000 clones, with 85% to 90% found just once. This sample comprised peripheral blood, obtained from a patient treated with proton-based radiotherapy. The receptors were sampled from a man between 65 and 85 years old with pancreatic cancer.

The chain links TRBV11-3 to TRBJ1-4; unclear D gene. The CDR3 length is 12 residues. Per germline, CDR1 SGHNT and CDR2 YENEEA. V was trimmed by 3 bases and J by 3 bases, leaving 2 bases between them. CDR3: CASSFSNEKLFF. CDR3 sequence (DNA): TGTGCCAGCAGCTTCTCTAATGAAAAACTGTTTTTT. The full variable domain, completed using reference TRBV11-3 and TRBJ1-4, is EAGVVQSPRYKIIEKKQPVAFWCNPISGHNTLYWYLQNLGQGPELLIRYENEEAVDDSQLPKDRFSAERLKGVDSTLKIQPAELGDSAVYLCASSFSNEKLFFGSGTQLSVL.

The genes are TRBV25-1 and TRBJ1-3, with D unclear. Germline loops: CDR1 MGHDK, CDR2 SYGVNS. Trimming pared 2 bases from V and 0 bases from J, leaving 17 bases between. This CDR3 is built from 18 residues. The CDR3 protein is CASSEGAGQLSSGNTIYF. The CDR3 DNA sequence: TGTGCCAGCAGTGAAGGAGCTGGGCAGCTGAGCTCTGGAAACACCATATATTTT.

A word on this clone: The same CDR3 also results from other DNA sequences found in this sample. The chain carries TRBV29-1 and TRBJ2-7; 8 bases agree with TRBD1. The CDR3 consists of 13 residues. CDR1 is SQVTM, CDR2 ANQGSEA, per germline. V shed 7 bases and J 5 bases; nucleotides not matched to a gene: 10. CDR3 amino acids: CSGARQGWDEQYF. Written as DNA, the CDR3 is TGCAGCGGGGCAAGACAGGGGTGGGACGAGCAGTACTTC.

The chain is built from TRBV19 and TRBJ1-3, with D unresolved. With 5 bases removed from V and 0 bases from J, the gap between germline ends came to 5 bases. This CDR3 has 13 residues. CDR1 is LNHDA and CDR2 is SQIVND in the germline V gene (reference sequence). Here the CDR3 DNA reads TGTGCCAGTAGTCAACTCTCTGGAAACACCATATATTTT. This translates into CASSQLSGNTIYF.

The chain combines TRBV25-1 with TRBJ2-3, with D tentatively TRBD1 (7 bases). Per germline, CDR1 MGHDK and CDR2 SYGVNS. The CDR3 loop spans 16 amino acids. Deletions cut 0 bases from V and 3 bases from J, with 13 bases between. The CDR3 reads CASSEYIRGRTDTQYF. CDR3 nucleotides: TGTGCCAGCAGTGAATACATCAGGGGGAGGACAGATACGCAGTATTTT.

The chain has TRBV10-3 and TRBJ1-1; 9 bases are a match to TRBD1. This CDR3 has 15 amino acids. The ends lost 6 bases at V and 0 bases at J; junction bases unmatched: 5. Per the germline V gene, CDR1 is ENHRY and CDR2 is SYGVKD. The CDR3 DNA reads as TGTGCCATCAGCGGGACAGGGACTCTGAACACTGAAGCTTTCTTT. This encodes CAISGTGTLNTEAFF.

The genes are TRBV5-5 and TRBJ2-5; 8 bases align to TRBD2. Germline V lookup: CDR1 SGHKS, CDR2 YYEKEE (reference sequence). This CDR3 is 15 amino acids long. The junction had 9 bases not matched to a gene; V was cut back by 0 bases and J by 8 bases. The chain's CDR3 is CASSLGGSGGSTQYF. CDR3 coding DNA: TGTGCCAGCAGCTTGGGTGGAAGCGGGGGAAGTACCCAGTACTTC.

The rearrangement links TRBV27 to TRBJ1-3; 7 bases match TRBD1. The CDR3 sequence is 15 residues long. Germline V gene sequence: CDR1 MNHEY, CDR2 SMNVEV (reference sequence). V lost 6 bases, J lost 3 bases, and 8 bases stayed unmatched. The CDR3 spells CASSPQGQIGNTIYF. CDR3 in DNA: TGTGCCAGCAGCCCACAGGGGCAGATTGGAAACACCATATATTTT.

This chain connects TRBV25-1 to TRBJ1-2; 12 positions match TRBD1. Trimming took 4 bases from V and 6 from J; bases not matched to a gene: 6. The CDR3 extends over 15 amino acids. CDR1 and CDR2 (germline): MGHDK, SYGVNS. The CDR3 loop is CASSAPGTGGDGYTF. The CDR3 nucleotides are TGTGCCAGCAGTGCGCCAGGGACAGGGGGCGATGGCTACACCTTC.

V usage is TRBV19 and J usage is TRBJ2-3; tentatively, D is TRBD1 (5 bases). The ends were cut back, 5 bases at V and 5 bases at J, with 8 bases in the middle. Germline assignment: CDR1 LNHDA and CDR2 SQIVND (reference sequence). CDR3 length: 12 amino acids. The CDR3 region has the DNA TGTGCCAGTAGTGACAGTGGAGATACGCAGTATTTT. Translated: CASSDSGDTQYF.

V usage is TRBV9 and J usage is TRBJ2-1; 8 bases are shared with TRBD2. CDR1 is SGDLS, CDR2 YYNGEE, per germline. This CDR3 has 15 residues. V gave up 3 bases and J gave up 8 bases; unmatched junction bases: 10. DNA of the CDR3: TGTGCCAGCAGCGGAGGACTAGGAGCGGGAGATGAGCAGTTCTTC. Translating it yields CASSGGLGAGDEQFF. The full variable domain, completed using reference TRBV9 and TRBJ2-1, is DSGVTQTPKHLITATGQRVTLRCSPRSGDLSVYWYQQSLDQGLQFLIQYYNGEERAKGNILERFSAQQFPDLHSELNLSSLELGDSALYFCASSGGLGAGDEQFFGPGTRLTVL.

V usage is TRBV5-6 and J usage is TRBJ1-1, with 7 bases fitting TRBD1. This CDR3 region has 15 residues. In germline, CDR1 is SGHDT, CDR2 YYEEEE. The V and J ends lost 2 bases and 5 bases, in that order; junction bases with no gene match: 9. The CDR3 is CASSFLPQGVTEAFF. In nucleotides, the CDR3 is TGTGCCAGCAGCTTTCTTCCGCAGGGGGTTACTGAAGCTTTCTTT.

V usage is TRBV6-5 and J usage is TRBJ1-2; D is unresolved. The CDR3 contains 16 residues. Germline lookup yields CDR1 MNHEY and CDR2 SVGAGI. With 4 bases removed from V and 1 base from J, the gap between germline ends came to 16 bases. The CDR3: CASSSPSGRSNYGYTF. DNA for the CDR3: TGTGCCAGCAGTTCACCTTCTGGACGGAGTAACTATGGCTACACCTTC.

This clone has just a few counts. V is TRBV6-1 and J is TRBJ2-4; possible D gene TRBD2, 6 bases. V shed 8 bases and J shed 9 bases, with 14 bases lying between them. This CDR3 has 12 residues. The V gene's germline CDR1 is MNHNS and CDR2 SASEGT. The CDR3 DNA is TGTGCCAGCGGAATTGTCGGGGGCATTCAGTACTTC. Protein product: CASGIVGGIQYF.

J is TRBJ1-4 and V is TRBV4-2; the D gene is possibly TRBD1 (5 bases). With 0 bases removed from V and 0 bases from J, the gap between germline ends came to 23 bases. CDR3 length: 21 amino acids. From germline, CDR1 is LGHNA and CDR2 YNFKEQ. The CDR3 DNA reads TGTGCCAGCAGCCAAGAAATAATTAGTGTTTATTTGGGGGCAACTAATGAAAAACTGTTTTTT. Residues: CASSQEIISVYLGATNEKLFF.

V usage is TRBV19 and J usage is TRBJ1-5; D is ambiguous. The CDR3 contains 14 residues. CDR1 and CDR2 from the germline V gene are LNHDA and SQIVND (reference sequence). V shed 2 bases and J shed 4 bases, with 9 bases lying between them. CDR3 nucleotides: TGTGCCAGTAGTATAAGGACGGTAAATCAGCCCCAGCATTTT. Its protein product is CASSIRTVNQPQHF.

V is TRBV4-1 and J is TRBJ2-1, with 10 nucleotides matching TRBD2. Germline V lookup: CDR1 MGHRA, CDR2 YSYEKL. This CDR3 has 18 amino acids. Losses at the gene ends were 1 base for V and 5 bases for J; bases not matched to a gene: 11. The CDR3: CASSQGLAGVHTNNEQFF. The CDR3 bases are TGCGCCAGCAGCCAAGGGCTAGCGGGGGTGCACACGAACAATGAGCAGTTCTTC.

The V gene is TRBV19, the J gene TRBJ1-6; 9 bases are shared with TRBD1. CDR1 and CDR2 from the germline V gene are LNHDA and SQIVND (reference sequence). V gave up 8 bases and J gave up 8 bases; unmatched junction bases: 10. The CDR3 covers 15 residues. The DNA of the CDR3 is TGTGCCAGTCGACACAGGGGGCTCGTTGATTCACCCCTCCACTTT. Encoded protein: CASRHRGLVDSPLHF. The variable domain in full, with the rest retrieved from reference TRBV19 and TRBJ1-6, is DGGITQSPKYLFRKEGQNVTLSCEQNLNHDAMYWYRQDPGQGLRLIYYSQIVNDFQKGDIAEGYSVSREKKESFPLTVTSAQKNPTAFYLCASRHRGLVDSPLHFGNGTRLTVT.

The J gene is TRBJ2-6, the V gene TRBV19; D perhaps matches TRBD1 (6 bases). Germline values: CDR1 LNHDA, CDR2 SQIVND (reference sequence). CDR3 size: 15 residues. Trimming removed 5 bases at V and 1 base at J, with 9 bases between. CDR3 DNA sequence: TGTGCCAGTAGTTCAGGGGATTCTGGGGCCAACGTCCTGACTTTC. The encoded protein is CASSSGDSGANVLTF.

Details on this clone: Other DNA sequences in the sample encode the same CDR3. The V call is TRBV5-1, the J call TRBJ1-1; 11 nucleotides align to TRBD1. CDR3 length: 16 amino acids. Germline trimming cut 2 bases from V and 0 bases from J; bases unmatched to any gene: 3. Germline CDR1 and CDR2: SGHRS and YFSETQ. The CDR3 here is CASSFGTGGLNTEAFF. Here the CDR3 DNA reads TGCGCCAGCAGCTTCGGGACAGGGGGTTTGAACACTGAAGCTTTCTTT.

In its sample, this clone ranks as medium-sized. This chain uses TRBV19 with TRBJ2-2; D gene unclear. The CDR3 length is 14 residues. CDR1 and CDR2 from the germline V gene are LNHDA and SQIVND (reference sequence). V was clipped by 0 bases and J by 7 bases, with 9 bases between them. The CDR3 loop is CASSIDRSHGELFF. In DNA, the CDR3 is TGTGCCAGTAGTATAGACAGGAGTCACGGGGAGCTGTTTTTT.

The rearrangement links TRBV7-9 to TRBJ2-1; perhaps TRBD2 as D (5 bases). Germline V gene data show CDR1 as SEHNR and CDR2 as FQNEAQ (reference sequence). The CDR3 spans 18 residues. V was shortened by 1 base and J by 0 bases, with 16 bases between the two germline ends. The CDR3 DNA reads as TGTGCCAGCAGCTTAGTCGGGCGGGTCCCGGGCTCCTACAATGAGCAGTTCTTC. Its protein is CASSLVGRVPGSYNEQFF.

V and J are TRBV4-1 and TRBJ1-6; a possible D gene is TRBD1 (5 bases). V was clipped by 3 bases and J by 7 bases, with 16 bases between them. CDR1 MGHRA and CDR2 YSYEKL come from the germline V gene. This CDR3 comprises 16 residues. The CDR3 DNA follows: TGCGCCAGCAGCCAGACAGCCCTAGGGATGAATTCACCCCTCCACTTT. Its protein product is CASSQTALGMNSPLHF.

V usage is TRBV5-1 and J usage is TRBJ1-1; TRBD1 might be the D (5 bases). The CDR3 covers 15 residues. Germline V gene data show CDR1 as SGHRS and CDR2 as YFSETQ. V shed 0 bases and J shed 1 base, with 10 bases lying between them. CDR3 in DNA: TGCGCCAGCAGCTTGGAGGACACCCGGAACACTGAAGCTTTCTTT. Its translation: CASSLEDTRNTEAFF. The complete variable domain, with remaining parts taken from reference TRBV5-1 and TRBJ1-1, reads KAGVTQTPRYLIKTRGQQVTLSCSPISGHRSVSWYQQTPGQGLQFLFEYFSETQRNKGNFPGRFSGRQFSNSRSEMNVSTLELGDSALYLCASSLEDTRNTEAFFGQGTRLTVV.

The chain links TRBV5-1 to TRBJ1-1; TRBD1 is a possible D gene (5 bases). Germline V lookup: CDR1 SGHRS, CDR2 YFSETQ. The CDR3 covers 15 residues. V shed 1 base and J shed 3 bases, with 13 bases lying between them. The CDR3 here is CASSLQLGGDTEAFF. The CDR3 nucleotides are TGCGCCAGCAGCTTGCAGCTTGGGGGGGACACTGAAGCTTTCTTT.

The chain links TRBV19 to TRBJ2-6; 8 bases agree with TRBD1. CDR1 LNHDA and CDR2 SQIVND come from the germline V gene (reference sequence). Unmatched junction bases numbered 9, after V lost 8 bases and J lost 0 bases. CDR3 length: 17 residues. CDR3 coding DNA: TGTGCCAGTGGCCATTCAGGGGGCCTCTCTGGGGCCAACGTCCTGACTTTC. It translates to CASGHSGGLSGANVLTF.